This is a list of T cell receptor beta chains from one sample in a study of CD8+ T cells in alopecia areata. Libraries were prepared by immunoSEQ multiplex PCR; TCRdb keeps only in-frame clonotypes and omits some of them. There are over 150,000 clones in the sample; over 55% occur only once, and approximately 1.7% lies in the top ten. The sequenced sample was CD4+ T cells sorted from blood, obtained at week 0. All receptors come from a human donor with alopecia areata. The CDR3 runs from the conserved cysteine through the conserved F or W. The D gene is left open where the match is weak. The size of a clone is reported for some rows only, either as once, few or many, or as a class for expanded clones.

TRBV20-1	few	11	.	TRBJ1-2	CSARTLMVDTF	TGCAGTGCTAGAACGCTGATGGTTGATACCTTC
TRBV25-1	.	13	.	TRBJ1-1	CASRETGPAEAFF	TGTGCCAGCAGAGAGACAGGCCCCGCTGAAGCTTTCTTT
TRBV27	.	15	.	TRBJ1-2	CASKYRQDSNYGYTF	TGTGCCAGCAAATACCGACAGGACTCTAACTATGGCTACACCTTC
TRBV29-1	.	18	.	TRBJ1-2	CSVEDLRAGPSWGYGYTF	TGCAGCGTTGAAGATCTTAGGGCAGGGCCATCTTGGGGCTATGGCTACACCTTC
TRBV30	.	13	.	TRBJ1-6	CAWGIGGNSPLHF	TGTGCCTGGGGCATAGGTGGAAATTCACCCCTCCACTTT
TRBV15	.	19	.	TRBJ1-2	CATSSGQDLGRTANYGYTF	TGTGCCACCAGCAGCGGTCAAGATCTTGGACGGACTGCTAACTATGGCTACACCTTC
TRBV25-1	.	14	.	TRBJ2-3	CASTPDTRADTQYF	TGTGCCAGCACTCCGGACACTCGGGCAGATACGCAGTATTTT
TRBV29-1	.	13	TRBD1	TRBJ1-1	CSGGQGPNTEAFF	TGCAGCGGCGGACAGGGGCCGAACACTGAAGCTTTCTTT
TRBV28	.	15	.	TRBJ2-5	CASSLGAGYQETQYF	TGTGCCAGCAGTTTAGGGGCCGGGTACCAAGAGACCCAGTACTTC
TRBV29-1	once	14	.	TRBJ2-4	CSVAAVGAKNIQYF	TGCAGCGTTGCGGCTGTAGGAGCCAAAAACATTCAGTACTTC